This TCR beta chain emerged from a study of blood T cell repertoires in COVID-19. Study summary: Samples of COVID-19 (acute and convalescent) were obtained from the United States, Italy and Spain.

TCRdb keeps only in-frame clones here, not all; method: immunoSEQ multiplex PCR. The sample contains more than 200,000 clones, around 84% of which appear only once. This clone was recorded only once. Germline V lookup: CDR1 SGHAT, CDR2 FQNNGV. The trim removed 4 bases at V and 3 bases at J, leaving 1 base unmatched. This CDR3 comprises 14 residues. The sequence was collected from a man in his 60s with acute or convalescent COVID-19. Sequenced material: peripheral blood. The V gene is TRBV11-2, the J gene TRBJ2-1; 9 bases line up with TRBD2. CDR3: CASSYSGGYNEQFF. The CDR3 DNA sequence: TGTGCCAGCAGCTATAGCGGGGGCTACAATGAGCAGTTCTTC.